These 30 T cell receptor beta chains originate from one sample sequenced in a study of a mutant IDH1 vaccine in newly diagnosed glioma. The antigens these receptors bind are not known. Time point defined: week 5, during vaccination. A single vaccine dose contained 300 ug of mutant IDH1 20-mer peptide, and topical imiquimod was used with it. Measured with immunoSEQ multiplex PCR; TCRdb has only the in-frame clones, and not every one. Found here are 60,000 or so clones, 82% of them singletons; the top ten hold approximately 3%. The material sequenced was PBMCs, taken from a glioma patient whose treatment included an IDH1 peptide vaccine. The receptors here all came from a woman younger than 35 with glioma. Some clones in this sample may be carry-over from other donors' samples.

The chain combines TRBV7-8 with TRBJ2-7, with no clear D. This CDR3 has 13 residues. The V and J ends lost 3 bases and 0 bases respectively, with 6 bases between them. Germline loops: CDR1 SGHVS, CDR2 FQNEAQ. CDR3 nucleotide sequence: TGTGCCAGCAGCTTTGCGGACTCCTACGAGCAGTACTTC. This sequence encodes CASSFADSYEQYF. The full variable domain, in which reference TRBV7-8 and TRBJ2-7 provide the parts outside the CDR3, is GAGVSQSPRYKVAKRGQDVALRCDPISGHVSLFWYQQALGQGPEFLTYFQNEAQLDKSGLPSDRFFAERPEGSVSTLKIQRTQQEDSAVYLCASSFADSYEQYFGPGTRLTVT.

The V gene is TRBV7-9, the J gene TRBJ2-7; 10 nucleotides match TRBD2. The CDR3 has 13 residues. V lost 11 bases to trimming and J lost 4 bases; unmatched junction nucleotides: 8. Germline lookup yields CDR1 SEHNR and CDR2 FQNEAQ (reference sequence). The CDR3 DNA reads TGTGCCGCTGGGGCTAGCGGGAGATACGAGCAGTACTTC. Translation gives CAAGASGRYEQYF.

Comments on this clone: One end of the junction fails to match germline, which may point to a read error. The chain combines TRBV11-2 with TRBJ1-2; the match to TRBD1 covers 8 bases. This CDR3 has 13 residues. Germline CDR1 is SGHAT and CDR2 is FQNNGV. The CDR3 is CASSLIGGTGGRF. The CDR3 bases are TGTGCCAGCAGCTTAATAGGTGGGACAGGAGGACGGTTC.

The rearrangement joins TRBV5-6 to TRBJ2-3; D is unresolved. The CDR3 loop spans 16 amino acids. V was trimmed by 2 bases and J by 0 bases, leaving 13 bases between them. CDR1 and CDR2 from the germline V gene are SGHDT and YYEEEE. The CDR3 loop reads CASSLNRGSSTDTQYF. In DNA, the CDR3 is TGTGCCAGCAGCTTAAACCGCGGATCGAGCACAGATACGCAGTATTTT.

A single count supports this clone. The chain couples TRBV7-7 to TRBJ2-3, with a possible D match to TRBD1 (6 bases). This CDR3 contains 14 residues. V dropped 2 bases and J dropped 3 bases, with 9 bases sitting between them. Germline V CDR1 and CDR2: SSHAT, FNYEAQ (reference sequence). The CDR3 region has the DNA TGTGCCAGCAGCTTACTAGGGGGAACAGATACGCAGTATTTT. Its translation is CASSLLGGTDTQYF.

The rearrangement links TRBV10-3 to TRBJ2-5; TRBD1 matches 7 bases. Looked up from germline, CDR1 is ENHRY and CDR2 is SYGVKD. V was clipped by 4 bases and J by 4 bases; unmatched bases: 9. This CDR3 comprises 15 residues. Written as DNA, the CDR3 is TGTGCCATCAGTGGGACGGACAGGAGAGGAGAGACCCAGTACTTC. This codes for CAISGTDRRGETQYF.

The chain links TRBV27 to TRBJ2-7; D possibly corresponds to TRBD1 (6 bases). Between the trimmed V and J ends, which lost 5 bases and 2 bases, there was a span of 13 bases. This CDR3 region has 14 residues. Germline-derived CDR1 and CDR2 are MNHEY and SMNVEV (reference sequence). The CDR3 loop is CASSPSTGPYEQYF. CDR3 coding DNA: TGTGCCAGCAGTCCATCGACAGGTCCCTACGAGCAGTACTTC.

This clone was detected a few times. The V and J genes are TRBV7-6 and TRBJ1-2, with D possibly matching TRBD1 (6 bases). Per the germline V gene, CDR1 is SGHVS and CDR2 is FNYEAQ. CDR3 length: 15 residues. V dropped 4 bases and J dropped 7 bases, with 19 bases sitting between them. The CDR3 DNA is TGTGCCAGCAGCTCACTACAGGAGCAGGGGTTTGGCTACACCTTC. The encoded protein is CASSSLQEQGFGYTF.

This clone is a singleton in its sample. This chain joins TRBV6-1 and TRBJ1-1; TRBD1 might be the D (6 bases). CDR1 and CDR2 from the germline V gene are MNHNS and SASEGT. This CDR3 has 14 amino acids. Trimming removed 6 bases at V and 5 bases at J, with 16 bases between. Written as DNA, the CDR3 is TGTGCCAGCAGCACATATCAGGGGAGAACTGAAGCTTTCTTT. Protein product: CASSTYQGRTEAFF.

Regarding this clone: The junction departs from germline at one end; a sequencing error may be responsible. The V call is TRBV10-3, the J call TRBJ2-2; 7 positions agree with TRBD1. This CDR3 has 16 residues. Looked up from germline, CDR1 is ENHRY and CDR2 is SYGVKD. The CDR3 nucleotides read TGTGCCATCCGTGAATGGGGACAGATATCTACCGGGGAGCTGTTTTTT. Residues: CAIREWGQISTGELFF.

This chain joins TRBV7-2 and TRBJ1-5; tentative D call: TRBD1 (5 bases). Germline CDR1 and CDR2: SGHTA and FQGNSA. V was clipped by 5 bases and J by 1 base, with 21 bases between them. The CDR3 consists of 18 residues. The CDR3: CASSPRTKSRESNQPQHF. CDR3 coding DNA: TGTGCCAGCAGCCCTCGTACAAAGTCCAGGGAAAGCAATCAGCCCCAGCATTTT.

CDR3 bases: TGTGCCAGCAGTGAAACGGTTAGGACAGGGGAGGGGTATGGCTACACCTTC. It yields the protein CASSETVRTGEGYGYTF. V gene TRBV25-1 combines with J gene TRBJ1-2; 9 bases align to TRBD1. Germline V lookup: CDR1 MGHDK, CDR2 SYGVNS. V was clipped by 2 bases and J by 5 bases; unmatched bases: 12. This CDR3 has 17 amino acids.

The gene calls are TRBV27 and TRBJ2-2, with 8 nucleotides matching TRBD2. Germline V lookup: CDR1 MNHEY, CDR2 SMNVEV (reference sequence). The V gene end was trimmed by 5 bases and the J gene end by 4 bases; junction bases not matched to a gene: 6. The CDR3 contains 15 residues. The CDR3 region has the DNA TGTGCCAGCAGTCGCCTCGGGAGGGGCACCGGGGAGCTGTTTTTT. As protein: CASSRLGRGTGELFF.

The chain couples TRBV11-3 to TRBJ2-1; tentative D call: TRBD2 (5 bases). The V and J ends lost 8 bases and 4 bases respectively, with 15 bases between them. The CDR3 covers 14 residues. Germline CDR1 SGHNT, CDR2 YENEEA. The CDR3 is CASQAPGSYNEQFF. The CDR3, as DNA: TGTGCCAGCCAAGCCCCGGGGAGTTACAATGAGCAGTTCTTC.

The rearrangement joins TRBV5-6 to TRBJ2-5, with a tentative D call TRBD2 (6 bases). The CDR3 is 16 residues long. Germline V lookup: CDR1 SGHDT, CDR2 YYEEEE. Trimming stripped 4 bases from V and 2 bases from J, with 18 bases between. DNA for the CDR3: TGTGCCAGCAGCCCAATAGGTGGGGGGATTCAAGAGACCCAGTACTTC. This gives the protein CASSPIGGGIQETQYF.

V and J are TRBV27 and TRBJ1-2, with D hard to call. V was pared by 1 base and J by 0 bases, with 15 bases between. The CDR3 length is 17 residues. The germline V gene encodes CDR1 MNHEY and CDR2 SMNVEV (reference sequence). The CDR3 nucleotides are TGTGCCAGCAGTTTATTGGGCAGTATAACTGCTAACTATGGCTACACCTTC. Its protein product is CASSLLGSITANYGYTF.

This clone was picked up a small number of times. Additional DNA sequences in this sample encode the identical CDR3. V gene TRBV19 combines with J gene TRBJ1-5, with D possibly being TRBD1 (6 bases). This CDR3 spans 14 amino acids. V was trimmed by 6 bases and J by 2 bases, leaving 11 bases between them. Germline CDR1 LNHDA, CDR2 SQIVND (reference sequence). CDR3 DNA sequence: TGTGCCAGTAGCGTACAGGGTGGCAATCAGCCCCAGCATTTT. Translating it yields CASSVQGGNQPQHF. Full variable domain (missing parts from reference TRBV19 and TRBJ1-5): DGGITQSPKYLFRKEGQNVTLSCEQNLNHDAMYWYRQDPGQGLRLIYYSQIVNDFQKGDIAEGYSVSREKKESFPLTVTSAQKNPTAFYLCASSVQGGNQPQHFGDGTRLSIL.

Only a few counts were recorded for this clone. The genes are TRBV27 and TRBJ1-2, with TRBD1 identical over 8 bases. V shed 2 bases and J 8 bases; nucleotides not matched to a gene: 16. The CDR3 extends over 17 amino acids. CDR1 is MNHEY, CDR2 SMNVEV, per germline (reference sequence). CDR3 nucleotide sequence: TGTGCCAGCAGTTTAGGGCCAGGGACAGGAGGTCCACTGGGCTACACCTTC. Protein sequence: CASSLGPGTGGPLGYTF.

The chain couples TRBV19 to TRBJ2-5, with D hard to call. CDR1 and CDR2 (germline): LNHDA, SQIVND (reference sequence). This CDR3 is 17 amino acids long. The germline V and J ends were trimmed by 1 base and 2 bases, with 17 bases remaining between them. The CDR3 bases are TGTGCCAGTAGTATAGGCTCCTTGGTAGGGCGGCAAGAGACCCAGTACTTC. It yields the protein CASSIGSLVGRQETQYF.

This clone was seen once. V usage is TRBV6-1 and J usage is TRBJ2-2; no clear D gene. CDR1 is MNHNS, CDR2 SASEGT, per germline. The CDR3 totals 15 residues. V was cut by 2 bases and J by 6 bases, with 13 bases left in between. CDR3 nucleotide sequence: TGTGCCAGCAGTGAATTAGCTTTGGGATCCGGGGAGCTGTTTTTT. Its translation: CASSELALGSGELFF.

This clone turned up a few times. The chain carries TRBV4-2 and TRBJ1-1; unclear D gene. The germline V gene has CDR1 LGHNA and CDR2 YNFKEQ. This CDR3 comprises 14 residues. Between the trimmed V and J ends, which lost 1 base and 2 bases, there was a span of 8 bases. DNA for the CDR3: TGTGCCAGCAGCCAAGGGGGAACCAACACTGAAGCTTTCTTT. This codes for CASSQGGTNTEAFF.

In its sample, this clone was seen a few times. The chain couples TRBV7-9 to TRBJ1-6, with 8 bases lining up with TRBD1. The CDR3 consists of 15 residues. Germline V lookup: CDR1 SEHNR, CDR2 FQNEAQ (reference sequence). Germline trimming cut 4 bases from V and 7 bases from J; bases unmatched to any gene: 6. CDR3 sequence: CASSSRQGWNSPLHF. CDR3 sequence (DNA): TGTGCCAGCAGCTCCCGACAGGGGTGGAATTCACCCCTCCACTTT.

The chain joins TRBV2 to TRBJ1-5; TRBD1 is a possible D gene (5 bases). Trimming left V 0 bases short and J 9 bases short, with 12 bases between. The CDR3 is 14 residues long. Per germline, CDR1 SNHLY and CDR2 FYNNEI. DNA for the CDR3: TGTGCCAGCAGTGAAGCGCAGGGTATCCTGCCCCAGCATTTT. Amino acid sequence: CASSEAQGILPQHF.

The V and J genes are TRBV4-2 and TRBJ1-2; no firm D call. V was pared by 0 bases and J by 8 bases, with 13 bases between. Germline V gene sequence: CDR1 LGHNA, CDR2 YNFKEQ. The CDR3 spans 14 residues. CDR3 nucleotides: TGTGCCAGCAGCCAAGACTCGGAAGGCAGCGGCTACACCTTC. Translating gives CASSQDSEGSGYTF.

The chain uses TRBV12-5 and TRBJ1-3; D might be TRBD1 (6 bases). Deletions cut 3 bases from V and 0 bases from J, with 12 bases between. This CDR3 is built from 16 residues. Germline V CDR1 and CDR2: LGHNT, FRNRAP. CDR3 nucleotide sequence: TGTGCTAGTGGTTTAATCACAGGGTTCTCTGGAAACACCATATATTTT. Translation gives CASGLITGFSGNTIYF. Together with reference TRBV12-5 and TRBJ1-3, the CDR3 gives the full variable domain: DARVTQTPRHKVTEMGQEVTMRCQPILGHNTVFWYRQTMMQGLELLAYFRNRAPLDDSGMPKDRFSAEMPDATLATLKIQPSEPRDSAVYFCASGLITGFSGNTIYFGEGSWLTVV.

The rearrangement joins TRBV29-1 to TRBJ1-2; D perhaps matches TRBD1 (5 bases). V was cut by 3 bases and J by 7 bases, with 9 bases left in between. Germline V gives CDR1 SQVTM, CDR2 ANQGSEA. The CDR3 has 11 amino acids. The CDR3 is CSVDGAAGYTF. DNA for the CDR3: TGCAGCGTTGACGGGGCCGCTGGCTACACCTTC.

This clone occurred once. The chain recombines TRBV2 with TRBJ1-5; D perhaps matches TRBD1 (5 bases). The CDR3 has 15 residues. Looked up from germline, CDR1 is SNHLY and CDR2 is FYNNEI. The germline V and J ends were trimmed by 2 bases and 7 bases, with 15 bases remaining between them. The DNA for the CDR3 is TGTGCCAGCAGTGAATACCCAGGGATTGGCCAGCCCCAGCATTTT. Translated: CASSEYPGIGQPQHF. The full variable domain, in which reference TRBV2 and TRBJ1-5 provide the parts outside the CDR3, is EPEVTQTPSHQVTQMGQEVILRCVPISNHLYFYWYRQILGQKVEFLVSFYNNEISEKSEIFDDQFSVERPDGSNFTLKIRSTKLEDSAMYFCASSEYPGIGQPQHFGDGTRLSIL.

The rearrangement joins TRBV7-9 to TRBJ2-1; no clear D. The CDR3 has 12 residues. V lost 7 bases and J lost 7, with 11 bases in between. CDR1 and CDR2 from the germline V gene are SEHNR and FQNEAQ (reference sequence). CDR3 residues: CASNQLRNEQFF. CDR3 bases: TGTGCCAGCAACCAACTCAGGAATGAGCAGTTCTTC.

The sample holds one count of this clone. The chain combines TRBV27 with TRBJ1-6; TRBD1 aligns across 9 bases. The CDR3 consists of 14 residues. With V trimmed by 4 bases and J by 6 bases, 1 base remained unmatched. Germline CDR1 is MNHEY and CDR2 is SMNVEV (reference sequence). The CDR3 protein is CASSWTGVNSPLHF. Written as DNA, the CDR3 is TGTGCCAGCAGTTGGACAGGGGTTAATTCACCCCTCCACTTT.

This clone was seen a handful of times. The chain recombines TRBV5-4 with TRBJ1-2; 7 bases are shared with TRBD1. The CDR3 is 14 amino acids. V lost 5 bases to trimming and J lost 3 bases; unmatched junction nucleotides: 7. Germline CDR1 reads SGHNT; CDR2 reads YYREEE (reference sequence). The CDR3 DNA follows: TGTGCCAGCAGAGGACAGGAGGGGTACTATGGCTACACCTTC. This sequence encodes CASRGQEGYYGYTF.